This T cell receptor (beta chain) was observed in a study of T-cell reconstitution after alpha-beta-depleted transplantation in children. Study-level findings and limits: Reportedly, alpha-beta T cells present about two months post-transplant originated from several hundred expanded clones of graft origin. Newly produced T cells mostly accounted for T-cell counts and diversity one year post-transplant. From surviving recipient T cells and thymic progenitors came the high day-60 TCRbeta diversity observed in some patients.

This clonotype was observed many times. Its antigen is currently unknown. The germline CDR1 and CDR2 sequences are SGHRS and YFSETQ. The CDR3 contains 15 residues. With 5 bases removed from V and 0 bases from J, the gap between germline ends came to 11 bases. The library targeted TCRbeta and was prepared with unique molecular identifiers. TCRdb recomputed calls from the PCR reads with MiXCR, one row per CDR3 protein. The sample includes under 850,000 distinct CDR3 sequences, roughly 13% of them seen just once. Sequencing used PBMCs, obtained before TCRalphabeta/CD19-depleted stem cell transplant. The chain uses TRBV5-1 and TRBJ1-4; TRBD1 might be the D (5 bases). This receptor was identified in a girl aged 2-10 years with congenital amegakaryocytic thrombocytopenia, due to receive a stem cell transplant. The CDR3 reads CASSQMTATNEKLFF. CDR3 coding DNA: TGCGCCAGCAGTCAAATGACAGCAACTAATGAAAAACTGTTTTTT.